This T cell receptor beta chain was captured by sequencing in a study of T cell responses to AZD1222 COVID-19 vaccine. With regard to this clone: The antigen is not known.

V shed 5 bases, J shed 2 bases, and the junction held 12 bases outside the gene matches. The length of the CDR3 is 16 residues. Germline lookup yields CDR1 MDHEN and CDR2 SYDVKM. Findings of the study overall: Spike-specific TCR breadth and depth rose after two AZD1222 doses. The donor group comprised mostly white British people and more females; the analysis possibly underestimated clonal diversity.

Sequenced by immunoSEQ multiplex PCR; TCRdb stores in-frame clones only, minus some. The table has some 120,000 clones, roughly 90% seen once. Here the sequenced sample was peripheral blood, taken on day 0 of AZD1222 vaccination. The chain has TRBV28 and TRBJ2-7, with 7 bases lining up with TRBD1. The clonotype originates from an adult in good health. Here the CDR3 reads CASSTPPDRSAYEQYF. CDR3 nucleotide sequence: TGTGCCAGCAGTACTCCACCGGACAGGTCAGCCTACGAGCAGTACTTC.